This T cell receptor beta chain was sequenced for a study of cytomegalovirus exposure and HLA in healthy donors (dated by TCRdb to the late 2010s). Study-wide context: An earlier analysis of some 550 of the donors reported 250 to 300 Gb of sequence data and some 120 million unique TCR beta sequences from some 180 million T cells. To predict cytomegalovirus infection status, the study brought together high-throughput TCR immunosequencing, statistical association of individual TCRs with disease status, and machine learning. About 300 gigabases of sequencing data and roughly 80 million unique TCR sequences made up an early release that covered approximately 650 HLA-typed donors. Along with the roughly 710-subject first cohort, a separate validation cohort of 120 different subjects was used. In a later genetic analysis, genome-wide SNP genotypes for about three fifths of the roughly 670 donors were used, and that subset was treated as a discovery cohort. The number of donors typed differed by locus, with roughly 620-640 for A, B, C, DRB1 and DQB1, 522 for DQA1, 600 to 610 for DPA1, and approximately 470 for DPB1. The T cell repertoires of around 670 subjects were profiled by immunosequencing and related to cytomegalovirus serostatus. Of the approximately 400 genotyped donors, less than 90% were placed in the genetic ancestry cluster associated with self-reported Caucasian donors. The aim of the study was to test whether cataloging public T cell receptors could identify signatures of past pathogen exposure. To study patterns of TCR occurrence, a later analysis re-analyzed previously published TCR beta repertoires from around 660 donors and added high-resolution HLA genotyping. An earlier analysis of 587 of the donors used high-throughput TCR beta sequencing to judge whether each TCR beta V gene segment behaved as functional or pseudogenic. On average, roughly 250,000 unique TCR beta nucleotide sequences were sequenced per donor among 350 to 400 genotyped donors of the cohort, with 15% to 20% of those sequences being non-productive. Donor age, sex, ethnicity and CMV serostatus were collected together with the repertoire data. A handful of DR-DQ haplotypes were handled as single units for association and clustering because linkage in the cohort was strong. HLA typing included class I and class II loci at four-digit resolution. Every discovery cohort repertoire had been produced on one sequencing platform. In the later analysis, no new phenotypic data were used to find candidate immune exposures; instead, reliance was placed on TCR beta sequences and their occurrence across donors. Paper-wide results and their limitations: Most TCR sequences were seen in very few donors, while some public TCRs were found in many individuals. Cytomegalovirus status was reported to be diagnosed by the classifier with high specificity and sensitivity in both the original and validation cohorts. A cluster of highly shared sequence variants was judged likely to be a technical artifact of the sequencing pipeline. Around 16 rarely observed V segments, including chromosome 9 orphons, were excluded from the earlier analysis of a few hundred of the donors because counts were too low. A later analysis found that HLA-associated TCR beta chains were more clonally expanded and had lower generation probabilities than equally common non-associated chains. Correlated functional status among segregating V segments might reflect linkage disequilibrium, but an unknown experimental factor could not be ruled out. In the study, approximately 160 TCR beta chains were listed as associated with cytomegalovirus. Several of the top co-occurrence clusters appeared to be linked to parvovirus B19, influenza, CMV and Epstein-Barr virus, according to a later analysis. Some IMGT-functional V segments, including TRBV6-2 and TRBV6-3, could not be distinguished by the 87-base-pair reads and were therefore excluded. A further reported finding was that TCR beta sequences accurately predicted the HLA-A and HLA-B alleles for most subjects in the first cohort. Sequencing depth was assumed to be roughly uniform across donors in the presence/absence analyses, though that assumption may not hold. V-gene and J-gene trimming of TCR beta chains was associated with a missense DCLRE1C variant in a later genetic analysis, and the association was replicated in an independent cohort. In a later analysis, the rate of TCR association differed among HLA loci, with DRB1 alleles having the most associated TCRs and HLA-C alleles having the fewest. The cohort was sequenced for TCR beta chains only, and without alpha or paired-chain data the features that could be detected were limited. In a later genetic analysis, fewer N-insertions in productive TCRs were reported among donors in an Asian-associated ancestry cluster than the approximately 710-donor mean. A few of the identified cytomegalovirus-associated TCR beta chains were confirmed in vitro to be specific for cytomegalovirus antigens. Because HLA typing was unavailable for some donors at each locus, only the typed subset was used in association tests. An earlier analysis of around 540 of the donors showed that most TCR beta V segments appeared in productive rearrangements either about 87% or about 30% of the time, which broadly matched IMGT annotations. Most CMV-associated TCR beta chains appeared to be HLA-restricted in a later analysis, and the HLA associations seemed to be driven largely by CMV exposure. CMV serostatus was the only immune exposure information available for the cohort. In a later analysis, around 17,000 TCR beta sequences were associated with specific HLA alleles at a false discovery rate of 0.05. The authors suggested that the approach could potentially be generalized to other disease states and immunological phenotypes. Strong co-occurrence of HLA alleles, especially DR and DQ, made assigning TCR associations to individual alleles difficult.

A note on this clone: There is no known antigen for this receptor. No base quality values were provided; no much bigger clone lies one nucleotide off.

Library creation used the immunoSEQ multiplex PCR assay. The multiplex PCR relied on a mix of 60 forward primers for TCR Vbeta segments and 13 reverse primers for TCR Jbeta segments. A multiplex PCR assay on genomic DNA amplified the CDR3 region of rearranged TCR beta genes. On the Illumina HiSeq System, the amplified TCR beta libraries were sequenced as 87-base-pair reads. From the authors' description of their analysis: A later analysis counted tens of millions of unique TCR beta chains across the 670 or so repertoires, and roughly 10 million of these chains were shared by at least two donors. A nearest-neighbor algorithm error-corrected the raw reads and collapsed the reads into unique sequences, merging closely related sequences to remove PCR and sequencing errors. CDR3 sequences were aligned to IMGT reference sequences to assign V, D and J gene segments. For a sequence to be retained, a match of at least six nucleotides was required to both a V gene segment and a J gene segment. Rearrangements were classified as productive when the CDR3 lacked stop codons and remained in frame with V and J, and all other rearrangements were classified as non-productive. Following IMGT convention, CDR3 was defined as the stretch from the second conserved V-encoded cysteine up to the conserved J-encoded phenylalanine. The earlier analysis of about 620 of the donors excluded sequences that lacked an unambiguous match to a single V gene segment. An earlier analysis of fewer than 750 of the donors called V segments functional above 56.7% productive rearrangements and segregating when the between-donor standard deviation exceeded 5%. To diagnose cytomegalovirus status from the catalog of TCR beta chain sequences, a statistical classification framework was built. In a later analysis, V and J genes were assigned by comparing TCR nucleotide sequences against IMGT/GENE-DB human TR gene sequences. Using the TCRdist pipeline, a later analysis assigned CDR3 sequences along with most-parsimonious VDJ recombination scenarios. In a later analysis, every TCR beta chain was defined by the combination of its CDR3 amino acid sequence and its V-gene family, and reads without a unique V-gene family were dropped. In a later analysis, around 650 highly shared, low-generation-probability nucleotide sequences were removed to address suspected cross-contamination and a sequencing artifact. A later analysis calculated a clonal expansion index for each public chain from normalized within-repertoire ranks of inferred template counts. In a later analysis, generation probabilities were computed using a VDJ recombination model fitted to out-of-frame rearrangements, and the results were checked against IGoR. A later analysis scored TCR-TCR, TCR-HLA and TCR-CMV co-occurrence with hypergeometric tests, applying a repertoire-size bias correction to TCR pairs. False discovery rates were estimated in a later analysis by permuting HLA or CMV assignments 20 times. In a later analysis, co-occurring TCRs were grouped with DBSCAN, and TCRdist sequence similarity was added when clustering was performed within HLA-allele-positive subsets. Repertoires with fewer than 30,000 or more than 120,000 public chains were left out of co-occurrence clustering, as were four to six repertoires with anomalous nucleotide sharing. TCRdb mirrors the immuneACCESS table, restricted to in-frame sequences. Some clones are absent from its copies; in checked studies, under half trace to an unresolved V gene, and the reason for the others is unknown. V and J calls and clone size come straight from that table; D and trimming were deduced from the DNA. In all, the sample holds tens of thousands of clones, and approximately 76% of those were seen once. The leading ten clones occupy around 8.2% of the sample.

The cohort consisted of some 670 healthy bone marrow donors. Cohort members were all nominally healthy when sampled, although unrecorded immune exposures were likely present. The donor was CMV seropositive and belonged to the group of about 290 seropositive cohort members. Each donor provided a peripheral blood sample, and peripheral blood mononuclear cells were used for TCR beta sequencing. The Qiagen DNeasy Blood Extraction Kit was used to extract genomic DNA from the blood cell samples. CDR1 is given as MDHEN and CDR2 as SYDVKM, both from the germline V gene. Including cysteine and phenylalanine, the CDR3 has 12 amino acids. Just CDR3 DNA is preserved here, 36 bases in frame from base 1. The trim is 5 bases for V and 2 bases for J, with a gap of 6 bases between the germline ends.

Recombination joined TRBV28 with TRBJ2-5; a confident D gene designation cannot be given. This sequence was found in a woman between 25 and 40 years old in good health and CMV-seropositive. The sequenced material came from PBMCs. CDR3 loop: CASSQAQETQYF. The sequenced DNA: TGTGCCAGCAGTCAGGCGCAAGAGACCCAGTACTTC.